These T cell receptor beta chains were read from a single sample in a study of T cell repertoires in cytomegalovirus infection. From the reads, TCRdb called clonotypes with MiXCR, one entry per CDR3 protein. The data hold approximately 70,000 distinct CDR3 sequences, with approximately 22% observed a single time. The antigens for these receptors are not known. Sequencing input: PBMCs, sequenced either directly or after in vitro stimulation (not recorded which). These receptors were taken from a human donor in good health (CMV status not recorded). Some clones in this sample may be carry-over from other donors' samples. CDR3s include the opening cysteine and the closing phenylalanine or tryptophan. D genes are given only for firm matches. The listing skips clone size in some rows; elsewhere it reads once, few, many or a size class.

D gene: NA; clone size: NA; V gene: TRBV5-6; J gene: TRBJ2-2; CDR3 DNA: TGTGCCAGCAGCTTGGATGGGCTAGACACCGGGGAGCTGTTTTTT; CDR3 protein: CASSLDGLDTGELFF
D gene: NA; clone size: many; V gene: TRBV11-3; J gene: TRBJ2-7; CDR3 DNA: TGTGCCAGCAGCCCAGGGGGAGGCAGAACCTACGAGCAGTACTTC; CDR3 protein: CASSPGGGRTYEQYF
D gene: TRBD2; clone size: many; V gene: TRBV7-2; J gene: TRBJ2-4; CDR3 DNA: TGTGCCAGCAGCTTAGTCGGCGGGAGTAACAACATTCAGTACTTC; CDR3 protein: CASSLVGGSNNIQYF
D gene: TRBD2; clone size: NA; V gene: TRBV6-2/TRBV6-3; J gene: TRBJ2-3; CDR3 DNA: TGTGCCAGCAGTTGGCGGGAGAGGGCAGATACGCAGTATTTT; CDR3 protein: CASSWRERADTQYF
D gene: NA; clone size: few; V gene: TRBV4-1; J gene: TRBJ2-7; CDR3 DNA: TGCGCCAGCAGCCCTGACGGTACCTACGAGCAGTACTTC; CDR3 protein: CASSPDGTYEQYF
D gene: NA; clone size: few; V gene: TRBV7-2; J gene: TRBJ1-3; CDR3 DNA: TGTGCCAGCAGCTTAGCGACAGTCTCTGGAAACACCATATATTTT; CDR3 protein: CASSLATVSGNTIYF
D gene: TRBD1; clone size: NA; V gene: TRBV5-5; J gene: TRBJ2-3; CDR3 DNA: TGTGCCAGCAGACTGACAGGGAAAACAGATACGCAGTATTTT; CDR3 protein: CASRLTGKTDTQYF
D gene: NA; clone size: NA; V gene: TRBV12-3/TRBV12-4; J gene: TRBJ2-7; CDR3 DNA: TGTGCCAGCTCCCCAGGGGAGACCATCTCCTACGAGCAGTACTTC; CDR3 protein: CASSPGETISYEQYF
D gene: NA; clone size: few; V gene: TRBV19; J gene: TRBJ1-5; CDR3 DNA: TGTGCCAGTAGTGTCCGGGACACACGGATTCAGCCCCAGCATTTT; CDR3 protein: CASSVRDTRIQPQHF
D gene: NA; clone size: many; V gene: TRBV7-2; J gene: TRBJ2-3; CDR3 DNA: TGTGCCAGCAGGAAAGGGCAGGGATGGGATACGCAGTATTTT; CDR3 protein: CASRKGQGWDTQYF
D gene: TRBD2; clone size: few; V gene: TRBV23-1; J gene: TRBJ2-1; CDR3 DNA: TGCGCCAGCAGCCGCCCTAAGGCACTAGCGGGAGGACCAAGCTCCTACAATGAGCAGTTCTTC; CDR3 protein: CASSRPKALAGGPSSYNEQFF
D gene: NA; clone size: NA; V gene: TRBV23-1; J gene: TRBJ2-6; CDR3 DNA: TGCGCCAGCAGTCAATCTAGTTGCCAGGGGTCTTACTCTGGGGCCAACGTCCTGACTTTC; CDR3 protein: CASSQSSCQGSYSGANVLTF
D gene: NA; clone size: NA; V gene: TRBV4-1; J gene: TRBJ2-1; CDR3 DNA: TGCGCCAGCAGCCAAGATTTCTCCTACAATGAGCAGTTCTTC; CDR3 protein: CASSQDFSYNEQFF
D gene: TRBD2; clone size: many; V gene: TRBV7-2; J gene: TRBJ2-7; CDR3 DNA: TGTGCCAGCAGCCCCCTAGCGGGAGATCTCTACGAGCAGTACTTC; CDR3 protein: CASSPLAGDLYEQYF
D gene: NA; clone size: NA; V gene: TRBV7-2; J gene: TRBJ1-2; CDR3 DNA: TGTGCCAGCAGACAGAGCGGGGCCTATGGCTACACCTTC; CDR3 protein: CASRQSGAYGYTF
D gene: TRBD1; clone size: NA; V gene: TRBV27; J gene: TRBJ1-3; CDR3 DNA: TGTGCCAGCAGTATGGACAGGGGAAACACCATATATTTT; CDR3 protein: CASSMDRGNTIYF
D gene: NA; clone size: few; V gene: TRBV7-2; J gene: TRBJ2-7; CDR3 DNA: TGTGCCAGCAGAGGTTCTGTAGGTTACGAGCAGTACTTC; CDR3 protein: CASRGSVGYEQYF
D gene: TRBD2; clone size: many; V gene: TRBV7-2; J gene: TRBJ2-1; CDR3 DNA: TGTGCCAGCAGCTTAGTGGTGACTAGCGGGACTGAGCAGTTCTTC; CDR3 protein: CASSLVVTSGTEQFF
D gene: NA; clone size: many; V gene: TRBV12-3/TRBV12-4; J gene: TRBJ1-5; CDR3 DNA: TGTGCCAGCACTGCGGAAGGGGGACCGGGAGGGGGGACCCAGCATTTT; CDR3 protein: CASTAEGGPGGGTQHF
D gene: NA; clone size: NA; V gene: TRBV5-1; J gene: TRBJ2-2; CDR3 DNA: TGCGCCAGCAGCTTGGGACGGCAGAACACCGGGGAGCTGTTTTTT; CDR3 protein: CASSLGRQNTGELFF
D gene: TRBD1; clone size: few; V gene: TRBV2; J gene: TRBJ1-2; CDR3 DNA: TGTGCCAGCAGTGTCTTACAGGGGGCGCCCGGGAATGGCTACACCTTC; CDR3 protein: CASSVLQGAPGNGYTF
D gene: NA; clone size: many; V gene: TRBV7-2; J gene: TRBJ2-7; CDR3 DNA: TGTGCCAGCAGGCACCGCGGGGCCTACGAGCAGTACTTC; CDR3 protein: CASRHRGAYEQYF
D gene: NA; clone size: many; V gene: TRBV7-2; J gene: TRBJ2-1; CDR3 DNA: TGTGCCAGCAGCTTATGGAGGGCGGGTCCGCTTGGAGAGCAGTTCTTC; CDR3 protein: CASSLWRAGPLGEQFF